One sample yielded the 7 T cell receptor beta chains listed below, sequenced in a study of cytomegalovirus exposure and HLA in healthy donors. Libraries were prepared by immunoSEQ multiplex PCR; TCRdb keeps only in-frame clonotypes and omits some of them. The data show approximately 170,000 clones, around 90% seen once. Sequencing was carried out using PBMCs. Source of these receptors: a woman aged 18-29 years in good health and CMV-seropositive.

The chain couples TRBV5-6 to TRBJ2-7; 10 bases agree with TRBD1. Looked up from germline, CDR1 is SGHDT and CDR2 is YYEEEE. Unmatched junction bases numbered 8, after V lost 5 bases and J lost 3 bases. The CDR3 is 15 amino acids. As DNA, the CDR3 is TGTGCCAGCAGTCGGCTGGGACAGGGGTTCTACGAGCAGTACTTC. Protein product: CASSRLGQGFYEQYF. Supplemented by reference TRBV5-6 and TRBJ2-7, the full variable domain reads DAGVTQSPTHLIKTRGQQVTLRCSPKSGHDTVSWYQQALGQGPQFIFQYYEEEERQRGNFPDRFSGHQFPNYSSELNVNALLLGDSALYLCASSRLGQGFYEQYFGPGTRLTVT.

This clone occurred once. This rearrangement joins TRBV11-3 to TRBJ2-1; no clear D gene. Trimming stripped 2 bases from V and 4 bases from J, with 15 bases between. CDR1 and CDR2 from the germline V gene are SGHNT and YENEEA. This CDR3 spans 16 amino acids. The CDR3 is CASSLLGTSPYNEQFF. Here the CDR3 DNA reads TGTGCCAGCAGCTTACTAGGTACGTCTCCGTACAATGAGCAGTTCTTC.

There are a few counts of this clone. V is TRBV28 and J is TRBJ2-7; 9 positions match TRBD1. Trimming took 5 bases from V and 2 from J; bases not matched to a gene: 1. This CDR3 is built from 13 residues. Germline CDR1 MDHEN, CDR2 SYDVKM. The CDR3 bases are TGTGCCAGCAGTGGGACAGGGACCTACGAGCAGTACTTC. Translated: CASSGTGTYEQYF.

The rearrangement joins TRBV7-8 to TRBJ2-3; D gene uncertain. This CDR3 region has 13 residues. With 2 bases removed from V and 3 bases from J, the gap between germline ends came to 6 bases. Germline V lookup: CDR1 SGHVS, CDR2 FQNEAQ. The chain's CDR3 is CASSLYMTDTQYF. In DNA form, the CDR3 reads TGTGCCAGCAGCTTATATATGACAGATACGCAGTATTTT.

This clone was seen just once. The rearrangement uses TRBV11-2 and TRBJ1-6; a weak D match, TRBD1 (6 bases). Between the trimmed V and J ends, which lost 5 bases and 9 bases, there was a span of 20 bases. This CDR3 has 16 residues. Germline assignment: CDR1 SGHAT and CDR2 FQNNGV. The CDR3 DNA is TGTGCCAGCAGCAAGCGAGGGGGATTGGATAGTTCACCCCTCCACTTT. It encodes CASSKRGGLDSSPLHF.

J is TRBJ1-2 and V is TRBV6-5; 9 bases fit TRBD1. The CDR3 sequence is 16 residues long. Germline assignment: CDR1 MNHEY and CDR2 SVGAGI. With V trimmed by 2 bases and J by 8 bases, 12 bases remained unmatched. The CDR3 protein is CASSYTSDRGGDGYTF. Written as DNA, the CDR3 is TGTGCCAGCAGTTACACCTCGGACAGGGGAGGAGACGGCTACACCTTC.

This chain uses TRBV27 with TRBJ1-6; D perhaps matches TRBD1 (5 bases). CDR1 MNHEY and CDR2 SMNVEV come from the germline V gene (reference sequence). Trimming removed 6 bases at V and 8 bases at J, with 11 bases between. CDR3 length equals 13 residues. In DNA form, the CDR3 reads TGTGCCAGCAGGAAGACGGGGGATTCACCCCTCCACTTT. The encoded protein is CASRKTGDSPLHF.